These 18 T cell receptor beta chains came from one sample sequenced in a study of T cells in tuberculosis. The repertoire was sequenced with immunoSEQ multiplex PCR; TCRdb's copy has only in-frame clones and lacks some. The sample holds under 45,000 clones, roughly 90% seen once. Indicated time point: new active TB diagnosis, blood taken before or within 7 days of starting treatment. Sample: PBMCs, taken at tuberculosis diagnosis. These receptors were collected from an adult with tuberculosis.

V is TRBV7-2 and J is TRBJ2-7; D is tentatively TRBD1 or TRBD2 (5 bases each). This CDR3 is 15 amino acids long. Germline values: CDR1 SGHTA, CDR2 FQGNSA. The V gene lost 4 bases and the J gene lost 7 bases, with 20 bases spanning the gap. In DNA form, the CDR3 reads TGTGCCAGCAGCTACGGGGACGGACAACCTCGGGAGCAGTACGTC. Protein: CASSYGDGQPREQYV.

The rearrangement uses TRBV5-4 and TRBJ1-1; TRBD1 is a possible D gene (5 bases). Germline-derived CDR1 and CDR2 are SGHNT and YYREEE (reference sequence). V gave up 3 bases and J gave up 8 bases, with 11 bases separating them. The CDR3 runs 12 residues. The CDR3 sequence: CASSYFTGEAFF. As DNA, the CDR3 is TGTGCCAGCAGCTATTTTACAGGAGAAGCTTTCTTT.

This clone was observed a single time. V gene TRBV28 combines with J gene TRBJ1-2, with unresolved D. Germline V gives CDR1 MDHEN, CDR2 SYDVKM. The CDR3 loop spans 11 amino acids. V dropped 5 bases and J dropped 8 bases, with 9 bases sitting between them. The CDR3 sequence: CASSIGRGYTF. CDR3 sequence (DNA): TGTGCCAGCAGTATCGGTCGAGGCTACACCTTC.

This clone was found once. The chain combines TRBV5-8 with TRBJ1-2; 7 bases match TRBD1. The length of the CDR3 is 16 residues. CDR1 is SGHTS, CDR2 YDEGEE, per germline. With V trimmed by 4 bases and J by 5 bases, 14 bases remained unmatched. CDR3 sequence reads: CASSGGGTGVRYGYTF. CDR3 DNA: TGTGCCAGCAGCGGAGGGGGCACAGGGGTAAGGTATGGCTACACCTTC. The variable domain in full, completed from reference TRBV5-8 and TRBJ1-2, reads EAGVTQSPTHLIKTRGQQATLRCSPISGHTSVYWYQQALGLGLQFLLWYDEGEERNRGNFPPRFSGRQFPNYSSELNVNALELEDSALYLCASSGGGTGVRYGYTFGSGTRLTVV.

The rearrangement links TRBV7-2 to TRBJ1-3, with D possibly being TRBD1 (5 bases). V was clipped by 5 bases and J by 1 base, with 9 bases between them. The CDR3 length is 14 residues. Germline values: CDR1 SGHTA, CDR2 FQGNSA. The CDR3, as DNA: TGTGCCAGCAGCGTGACAGCTTCTGGAAACACCATATATTTT. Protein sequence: CASSVTASGNTIYF.

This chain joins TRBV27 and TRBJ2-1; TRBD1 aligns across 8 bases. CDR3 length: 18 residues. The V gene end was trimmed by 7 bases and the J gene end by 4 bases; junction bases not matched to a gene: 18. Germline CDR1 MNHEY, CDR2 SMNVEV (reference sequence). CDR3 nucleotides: TGTGCCAGCAAGGGACAGGTGACGGGGATGCTTCAGTACAATGAGCAGTTCTTC. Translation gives CASKGQVTGMLQYNEQFF.

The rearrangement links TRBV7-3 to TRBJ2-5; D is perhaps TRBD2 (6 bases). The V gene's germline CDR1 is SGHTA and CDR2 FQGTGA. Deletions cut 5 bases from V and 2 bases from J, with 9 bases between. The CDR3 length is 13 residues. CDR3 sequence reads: CASSRGVQETQYF. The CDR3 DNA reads TGTGCCAGCAGCCGCGGGGTACAAGAGACCCAGTACTTC.

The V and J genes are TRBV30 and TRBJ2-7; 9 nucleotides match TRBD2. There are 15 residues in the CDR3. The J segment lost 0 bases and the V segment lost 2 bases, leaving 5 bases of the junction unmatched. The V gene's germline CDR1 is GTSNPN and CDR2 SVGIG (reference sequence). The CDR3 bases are TGTGCCTGGAGTAGGGGACTAGCCGGCTCCTACGAGCAGTACTTC. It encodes CAWSRGLAGSYEQYF.

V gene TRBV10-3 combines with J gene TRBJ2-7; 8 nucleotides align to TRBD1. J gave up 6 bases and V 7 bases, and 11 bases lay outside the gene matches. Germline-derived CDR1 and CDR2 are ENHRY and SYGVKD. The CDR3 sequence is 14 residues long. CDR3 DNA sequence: TGTGCCATCAACGCAGGGGGCGTTCAAGGCGAGCAGTACGTC. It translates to CAINAGGVQGEQYV.

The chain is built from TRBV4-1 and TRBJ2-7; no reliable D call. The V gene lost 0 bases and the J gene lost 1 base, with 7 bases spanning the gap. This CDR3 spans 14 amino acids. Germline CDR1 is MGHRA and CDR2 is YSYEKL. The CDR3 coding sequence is TGCGCCAGCAGCCAAGATACAGCTTCCTACGAGCAGTACGTC. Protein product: CASSQDTASYEQYV.

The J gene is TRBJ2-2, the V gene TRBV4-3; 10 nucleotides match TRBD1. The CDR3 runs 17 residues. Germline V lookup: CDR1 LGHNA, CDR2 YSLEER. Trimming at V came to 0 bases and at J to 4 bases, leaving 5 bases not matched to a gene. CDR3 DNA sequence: TGCGCCAGCAGCCAAGATAGAGGGACAGGGGTCACCGGGGAGCTGTTTTTT. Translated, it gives CASSQDRGTGVTGELFF.

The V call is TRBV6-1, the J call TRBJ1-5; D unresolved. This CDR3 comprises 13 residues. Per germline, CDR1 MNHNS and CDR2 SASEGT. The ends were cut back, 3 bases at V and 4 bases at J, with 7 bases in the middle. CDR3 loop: CASSDEINQPQHF. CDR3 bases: TGTGCCAGCAGTGATGAGATAAATCAGCCCCAGCATTTT.

DNA for the CDR3: TGTGCCAGCAGTGTAACAGCGGCGTCCTACGAGCAGTACGTC. Its protein product is CASSVTAASYEQYV. The chain carries TRBV2 and TRBJ2-7; D is possibly TRBD2 (5 bases). The CDR3 spans 14 residues. Germline CDR1 is SNHLY and CDR2 is FYNNEI. V was pared by 4 bases and J by 1 base, with 11 bases between.

The CDR3 protein is CASSPGLADYNEQFF. DNA for the CDR3: TGTGCCAGCAGTCCGGGACTAGCGGATTACAATGAGCAGTTCTTC. This sequence joins TRBV6-5 and TRBJ2-1; 11 bases match TRBD2. CDR1 is MNHEY, CDR2 SVGAGI, per germline. The length of the CDR3 is 15 residues. V trimming: 5 bases; J trimming: 4 bases; junction bases outside the gene matches: 4.

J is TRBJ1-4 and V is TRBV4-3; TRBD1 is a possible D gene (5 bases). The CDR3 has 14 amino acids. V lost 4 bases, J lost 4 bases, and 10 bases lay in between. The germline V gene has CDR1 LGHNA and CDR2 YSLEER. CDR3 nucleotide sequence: TGCGCCAGCAGCCTGTGGGGCAGTAATGAAAAACTGTTTTTT. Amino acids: CASSLWGSNEKLFF.

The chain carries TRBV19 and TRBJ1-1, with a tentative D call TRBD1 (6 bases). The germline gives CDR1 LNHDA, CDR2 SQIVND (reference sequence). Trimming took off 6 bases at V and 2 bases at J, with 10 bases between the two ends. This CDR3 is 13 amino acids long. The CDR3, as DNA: TGTGCCAGTAGGGACAGCATAAACACTGAAGCTTTCTTT. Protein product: CASRDSINTEAFF.

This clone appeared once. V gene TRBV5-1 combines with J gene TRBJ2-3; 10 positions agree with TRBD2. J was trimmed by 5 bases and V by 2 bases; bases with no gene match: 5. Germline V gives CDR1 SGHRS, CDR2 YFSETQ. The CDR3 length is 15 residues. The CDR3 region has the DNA TGCGCCAGCAGCTTAGCGGGGGGGTTTCGAGATACGCAGTATTTT. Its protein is CASSLAGGFRDTQYF.

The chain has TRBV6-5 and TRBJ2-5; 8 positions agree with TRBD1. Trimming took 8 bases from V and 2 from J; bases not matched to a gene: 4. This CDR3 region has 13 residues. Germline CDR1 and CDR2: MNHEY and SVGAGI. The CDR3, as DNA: TGTGCCAGCGGACAGGGCTGGCAAGAGACCCAGTACTTC. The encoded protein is CASGQGWQETQYF.